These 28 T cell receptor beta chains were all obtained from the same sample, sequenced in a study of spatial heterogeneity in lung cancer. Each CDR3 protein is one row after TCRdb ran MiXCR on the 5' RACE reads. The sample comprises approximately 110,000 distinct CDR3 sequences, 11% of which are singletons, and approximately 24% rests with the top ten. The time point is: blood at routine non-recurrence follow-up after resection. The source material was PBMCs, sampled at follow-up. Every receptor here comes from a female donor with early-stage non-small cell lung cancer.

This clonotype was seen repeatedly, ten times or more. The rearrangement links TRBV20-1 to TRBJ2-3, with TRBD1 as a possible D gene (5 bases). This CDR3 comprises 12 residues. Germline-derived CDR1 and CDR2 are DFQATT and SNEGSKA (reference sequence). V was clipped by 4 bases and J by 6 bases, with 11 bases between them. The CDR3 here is CSANQGSDTQYF. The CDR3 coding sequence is TGCAGTGCTAACCAGGGTTCGGATACGCAGTATTTT.

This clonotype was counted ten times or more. CDR3 sequence reads: CASSLSGRDRNYGYTF. In DNA, the CDR3 is TGTGCCAGCAGTTTATCTGGCCGGGACAGAAACTATGGCTACACCTTC. This chain connects TRBV28 to TRBJ1-2, with TRBD1 identical over 7 bases. This CDR3 has 16 residues. Losses at the gene ends were 1 base for V and 2 bases for J; bases not matched to a gene: 7. Per the germline V gene, CDR1 is MDHEN and CDR2 is SYDVKM.

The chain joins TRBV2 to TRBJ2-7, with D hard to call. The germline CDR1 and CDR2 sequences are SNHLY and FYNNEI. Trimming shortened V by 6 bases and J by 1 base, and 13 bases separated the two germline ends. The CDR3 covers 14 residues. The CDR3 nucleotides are TGTGCCAGCAGCGAAACCTACAGTTCCTACGAGCAGTACTTC. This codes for CASSETYSSYEQYF.

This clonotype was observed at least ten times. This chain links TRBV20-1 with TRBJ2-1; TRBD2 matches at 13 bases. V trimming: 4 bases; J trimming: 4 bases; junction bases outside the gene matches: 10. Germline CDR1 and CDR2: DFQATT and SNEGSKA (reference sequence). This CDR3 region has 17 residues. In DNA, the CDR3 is TGCAGTGCTACGCAAATAAGGACTAGCGGGAGATACAATGAGCAGTTCTTC. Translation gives CSATQIRTSGRYNEQFF.

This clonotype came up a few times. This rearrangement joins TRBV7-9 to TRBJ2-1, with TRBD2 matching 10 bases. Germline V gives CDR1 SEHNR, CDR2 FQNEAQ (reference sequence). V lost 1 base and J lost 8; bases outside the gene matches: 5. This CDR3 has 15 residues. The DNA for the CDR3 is TGTGCCAGCAGCTTAGGGCTAGCGGGAGTCGATGAGCAGTTCTTC. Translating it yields CASSLGLAGVDEQFF.

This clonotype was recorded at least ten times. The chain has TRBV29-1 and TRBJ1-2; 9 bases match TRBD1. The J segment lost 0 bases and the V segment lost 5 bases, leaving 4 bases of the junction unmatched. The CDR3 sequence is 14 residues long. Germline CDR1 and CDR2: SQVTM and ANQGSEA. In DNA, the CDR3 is TGCAGCGTTCTACAGGGGGCCTCTAACTATGGCTACACCTTC. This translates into CSVLQGASNYGYTF.

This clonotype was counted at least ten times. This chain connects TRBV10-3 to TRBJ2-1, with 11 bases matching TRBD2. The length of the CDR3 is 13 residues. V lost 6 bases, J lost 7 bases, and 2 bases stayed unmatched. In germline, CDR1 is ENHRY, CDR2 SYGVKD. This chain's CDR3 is CAIRGLAENEQFF. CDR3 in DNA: TGTGCCATCAGGGGACTAGCGGAGAATGAGCAGTTCTTC.

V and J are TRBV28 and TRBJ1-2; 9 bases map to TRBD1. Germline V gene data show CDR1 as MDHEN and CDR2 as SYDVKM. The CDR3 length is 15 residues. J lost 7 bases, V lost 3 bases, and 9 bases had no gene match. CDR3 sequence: CASSFPTGQGSGYTF. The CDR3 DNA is TGTGCCAGCAGTTTTCCTACGGGACAGGGCTCTGGCTACACCTTC.

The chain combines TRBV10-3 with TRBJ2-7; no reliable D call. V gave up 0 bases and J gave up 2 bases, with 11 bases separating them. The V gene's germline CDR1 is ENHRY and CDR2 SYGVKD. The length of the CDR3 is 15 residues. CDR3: CAISESQDGPYEQYV. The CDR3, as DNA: TGTGCCATCAGTGAGTCGCAGGACGGTCCCTACGAGCAGTACGTC.

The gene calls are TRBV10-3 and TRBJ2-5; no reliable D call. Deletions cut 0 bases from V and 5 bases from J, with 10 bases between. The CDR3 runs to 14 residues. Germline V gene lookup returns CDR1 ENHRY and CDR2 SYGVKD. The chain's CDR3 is CAISESNGKETQYF. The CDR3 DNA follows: TGTGCCATCAGTGAGTCGAACGGAAAGGAGACCCAGTACTTC.

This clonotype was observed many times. CDR3 sequence: CASSSVLGGQETQYF. The DNA of the CDR3 is TGTGCCAGCAGCTCCGTCCTAGGGGGACAAGAGACCCAGTACTTC. This chain joins TRBV7-9 and TRBJ2-5; a possible D gene is TRBD1 (6 bases). This CDR3 has 15 amino acids. Germline CDR1 and CDR2: SEHNR and FQNEAQ (reference sequence). The V and J ends lost 4 bases and 2 bases respectively, with 14 bases between them.

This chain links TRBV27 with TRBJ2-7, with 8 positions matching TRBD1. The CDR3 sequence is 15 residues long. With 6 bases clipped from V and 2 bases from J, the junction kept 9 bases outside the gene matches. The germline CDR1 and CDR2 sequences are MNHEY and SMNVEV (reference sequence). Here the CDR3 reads CASRSQGASTYEQYF. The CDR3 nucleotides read TGTGCCAGCAGAAGCCAGGGGGCCTCTACCTACGAGCAGTACTTC.

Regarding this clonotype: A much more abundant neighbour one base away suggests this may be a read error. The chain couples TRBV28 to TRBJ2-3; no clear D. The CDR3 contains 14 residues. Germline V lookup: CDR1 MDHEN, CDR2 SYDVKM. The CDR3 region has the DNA TGTGCCTGCAGGCTAACCTCTTGGACAGATACGCAGTATTTT. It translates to CACRLTSWTDTQYF.

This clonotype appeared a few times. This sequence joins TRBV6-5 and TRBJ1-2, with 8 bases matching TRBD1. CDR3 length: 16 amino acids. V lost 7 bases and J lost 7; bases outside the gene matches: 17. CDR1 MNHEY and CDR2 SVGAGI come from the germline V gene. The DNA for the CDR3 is TGTGCCAGCACCCAAGGTTCCAGGGGGCGCTTAGGTGGCTACACCTTC. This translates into CASTQGSRGRLGGYTF.

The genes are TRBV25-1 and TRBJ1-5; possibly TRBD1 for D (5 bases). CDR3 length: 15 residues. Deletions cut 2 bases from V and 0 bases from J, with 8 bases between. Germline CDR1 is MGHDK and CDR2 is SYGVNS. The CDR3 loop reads CASSEKGYSNQPQHF. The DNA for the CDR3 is TGTGCCAGCAGTGAAAAGGGGTATAGCAATCAGCCCCAGCATTTT.

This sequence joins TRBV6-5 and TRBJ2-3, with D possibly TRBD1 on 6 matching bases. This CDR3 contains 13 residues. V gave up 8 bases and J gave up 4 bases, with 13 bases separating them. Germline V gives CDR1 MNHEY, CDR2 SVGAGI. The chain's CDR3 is CASGNRAADTQYF. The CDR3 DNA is TGTGCCAGCGGAAACAGGGCAGCAGATACGCAGTATTTT.

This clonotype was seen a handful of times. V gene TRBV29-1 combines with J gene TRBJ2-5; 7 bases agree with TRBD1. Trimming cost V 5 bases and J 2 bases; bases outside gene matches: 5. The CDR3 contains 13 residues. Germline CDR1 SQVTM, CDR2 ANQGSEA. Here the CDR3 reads CSVQRGQQETQYF. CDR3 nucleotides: TGCAGCGTTCAAAGGGGACAGCAAGAGACCCAGTACTTC.

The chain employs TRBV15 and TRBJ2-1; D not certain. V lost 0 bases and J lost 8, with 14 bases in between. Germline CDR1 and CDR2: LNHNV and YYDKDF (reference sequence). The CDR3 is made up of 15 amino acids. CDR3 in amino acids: CATSRDRVIGDEQFF. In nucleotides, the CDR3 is TGTGCCACCAGCAGAGATCGTGTCATAGGCGATGAGCAGTTCTTC.

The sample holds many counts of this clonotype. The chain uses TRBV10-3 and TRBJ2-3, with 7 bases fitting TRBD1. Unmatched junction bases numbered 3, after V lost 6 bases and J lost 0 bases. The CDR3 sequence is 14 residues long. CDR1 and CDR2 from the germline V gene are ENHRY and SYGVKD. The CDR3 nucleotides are TGTGCCATCAGCGGGACAGTCAGCACAGATACGCAGTATTTT. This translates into CAISGTVSTDTQYF.

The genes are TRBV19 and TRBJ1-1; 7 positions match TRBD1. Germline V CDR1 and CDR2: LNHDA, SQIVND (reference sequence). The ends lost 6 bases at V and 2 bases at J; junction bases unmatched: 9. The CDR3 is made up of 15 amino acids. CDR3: CASSARQGRNTEAFF. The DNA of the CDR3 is TGTGCCAGTAGCGCCCGACAGGGTAGAAACACTGAAGCTTTCTTT.

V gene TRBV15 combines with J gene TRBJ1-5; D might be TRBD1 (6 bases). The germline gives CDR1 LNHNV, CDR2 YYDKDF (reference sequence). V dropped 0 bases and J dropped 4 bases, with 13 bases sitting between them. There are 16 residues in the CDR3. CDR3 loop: CATSRDKTRGNQPQHF. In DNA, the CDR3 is TGTGCCACCAGCAGAGATAAAACAAGGGGGAATCAGCCCCAGCATTTT.

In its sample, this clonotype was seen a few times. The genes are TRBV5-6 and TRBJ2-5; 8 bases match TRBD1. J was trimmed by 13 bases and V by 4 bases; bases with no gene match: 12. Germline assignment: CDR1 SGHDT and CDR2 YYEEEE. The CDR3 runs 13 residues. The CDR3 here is CASSTLFRDRTYF. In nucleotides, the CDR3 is TGTGCCAGCAGCACTTTGTTCCGGGACAGGACGTACTTC.

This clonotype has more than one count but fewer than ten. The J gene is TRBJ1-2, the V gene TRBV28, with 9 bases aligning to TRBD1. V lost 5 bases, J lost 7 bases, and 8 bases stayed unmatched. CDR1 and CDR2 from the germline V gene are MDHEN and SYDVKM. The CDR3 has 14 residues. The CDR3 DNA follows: TGTGCCAGCAGTCTCCGACAGGGGGTGGTTGGCTACACCTTC. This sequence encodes CASSLRQGVVGYTF.

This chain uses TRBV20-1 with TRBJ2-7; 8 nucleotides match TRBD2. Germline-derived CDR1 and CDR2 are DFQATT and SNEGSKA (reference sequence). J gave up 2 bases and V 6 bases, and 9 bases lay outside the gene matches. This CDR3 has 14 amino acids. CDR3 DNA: TGCAGTGCCCGGGGGGGAGGGCCTCCCTACGAGCAGTACTTC. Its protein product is CSARGGGPPYEQYF.

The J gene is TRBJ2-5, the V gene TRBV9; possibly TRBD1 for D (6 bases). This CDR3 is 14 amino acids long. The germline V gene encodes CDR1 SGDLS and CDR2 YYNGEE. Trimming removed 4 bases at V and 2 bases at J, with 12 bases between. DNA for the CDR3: TGTGCCAGCAGCCCATGGACAGAACAAGAGACCCAGTACTTC. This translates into CASSPWTEQETQYF.

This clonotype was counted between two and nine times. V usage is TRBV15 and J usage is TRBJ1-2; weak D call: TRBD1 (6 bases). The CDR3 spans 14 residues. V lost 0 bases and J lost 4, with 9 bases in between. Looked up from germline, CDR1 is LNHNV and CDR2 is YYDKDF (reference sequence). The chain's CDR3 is CATSRDRGGYGYTF. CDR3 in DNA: TGTGCCACCAGCAGAGATAGAGGGGGCTATGGCTACACCTTC.

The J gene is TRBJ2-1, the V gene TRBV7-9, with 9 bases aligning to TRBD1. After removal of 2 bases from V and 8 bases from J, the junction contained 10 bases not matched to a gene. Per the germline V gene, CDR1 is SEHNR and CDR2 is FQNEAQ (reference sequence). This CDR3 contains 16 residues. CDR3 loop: CASSLQGTGIYDEQFF. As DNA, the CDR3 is TGTGCCAGCAGCTTACAAGGGACAGGGATTTACGATGAGCAGTTCTTC. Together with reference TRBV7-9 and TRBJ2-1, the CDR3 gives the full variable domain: DTGVSQNPRHKITKRGQNVTFRCDPISEHNRLYWYRQTLGQGPEFLTYFQNEAQLEKSRLLSDRFSAERPKGSFSTLEIQRTEQGDSAMYLCASSLQGTGIYDEQFFGPGTRLTVL.

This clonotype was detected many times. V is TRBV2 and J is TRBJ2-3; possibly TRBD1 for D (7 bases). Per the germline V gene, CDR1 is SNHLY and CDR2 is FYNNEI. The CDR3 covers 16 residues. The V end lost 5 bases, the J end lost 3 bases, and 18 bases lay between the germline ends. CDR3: CASSSPSDRDTDTQYF. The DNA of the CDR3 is TGTGCCAGCAGTTCCCCTAGCGACAGGGATACAGATACGCAGTATTTT.